Below are 13 T cell receptor beta chains sequenced from a single sample in a study of human T cells and chemical hapten exposure. Time point given: pre-sensitization, week 0. Regarding treatment: therapeutic diphenylcyclopropenone sensitization with weekly scalp DPC. TCRdb re-derived calls from the RACE reads in MiXCR, one entry per CDR3 protein. The data contain about 380,000 distinct CDR3 sequences, 4.5% to 5.5% of them singletons. The sequenced sample was whole blood, obtained in connection with sensitization to the hapten diphenylcyclopropenone (DPC). The source of these receptors is a woman between 45 and 65 years old with alopecia areata. Some clones in this sample may be carry-over from other donors' samples.

In its sample, this clonotype was seen many times. This chain connects TRBV4-2 to TRBJ1-1, with D unclear. The CDR3 contains 14 residues. The ends were cut back, 0 bases at V and 4 bases at J, with 9 bases in the middle. CDR1 and CDR2 from the germline V gene are LGHNA and YNFKEQ. The CDR3 spells CASSQEEDTTEAFF. As DNA, the CDR3 is TGTGCCAGCAGCCAAGAGGAGGATACCACTGAAGCTTTCTTT.

This clonotype showed up just a few times. This sequence joins TRBV4-3 and TRBJ2-2; 7 bases fit TRBD1. The J segment lost 0 bases and the V segment lost 0 bases, leaving 13 bases of the junction unmatched. Germline V lookup: CDR1 LGHNA, CDR2 YSLEER. This CDR3 contains 20 residues. As DNA, the CDR3 is TGCGCCAGCAGCCAAGATCGCCTGACAGGGCCGTTCGCGAACACCGGGGAGCTGTTTTTT. Protein: CASSQDRLTGPFANTGELFF.

This clonotype was detected a few times. The chain has TRBV6-5 and TRBJ2-5; D call uncertain. Trimming left V 6 bases short and J 2 bases short, with 13 bases between. This CDR3 is built from 14 residues. CDR1 is MNHEY and CDR2 is SVGAGI in the germline V gene. The CDR3 coding sequence is TGTGCCAGCAGCCCCTTCGACTCTCAAGAGACCCAGTACTTC. The encoded protein is CASSPFDSQETQYF.

This chain joins TRBV3-1 and TRBJ2-2, with 9 nucleotides matching TRBD1. The J segment lost 4 bases and the V segment lost 5 bases, leaving 8 bases of the junction unmatched. The length of the CDR3 is 16 residues. Germline lookup yields CDR1 LGHDT and CDR2 YNNKEL (reference sequence). In DNA form, the CDR3 reads TGTGCCAGCAGCTTCGGACAGGGGCGCCCCACCGGGGAGCTGTTTTTT. It yields the protein CASSFGQGRPTGELFF.

There are many counts of this clonotype. The chain recombines TRBV29-1 with TRBJ1-1, with TRBD1 matching 7 bases. Germline CDR1 and CDR2: SQVTM and ANQGSEA. The J segment lost 4 bases and the V segment lost 4 bases, leaving 9 bases of the junction unmatched. This CDR3 comprises 14 residues. This chain's CDR3 is CSVVDRDWSTEAFF. DNA for the CDR3: TGCAGCGTTGTAGACAGGGATTGGAGCACTGAAGCTTTCTTT.

The CDR3 sequence: CAIRTGGFVPGELFF. CDR3 nucleotide sequence: TGTGCCATCAGAACAGGGGGCTTCGTGCCCGGGGAGCTGTTTTTT. This chain connects TRBV10-3 to TRBJ2-2; 9 bases map to TRBD1. This CDR3 contains 15 residues. V dropped 6 bases and J dropped 6; count of bases not matched to a gene: 8. Germline loops: CDR1 ENHRY, CDR2 SYGVKD.

This clonotype appeared many times. V gene TRBV29-1 combines with J gene TRBJ2-5, with D tentatively TRBD2 (5 bases). The CDR3 extends over 14 amino acids. V was trimmed by 5 bases and J by 3 bases, leaving 16 bases between them. CDR1 and CDR2 from the germline V gene are SQVTM and ANQGSEA. The CDR3 sequence is CSVLPLLEEETQYF. Written as DNA, the CDR3 is TGCAGCGTTCTCCCCCTACTAGAGGAAGAGACCCAGTACTTC.

The chain couples TRBV9 to TRBJ2-3; 7 nucleotides align to TRBD2. The CDR3 loop spans 14 amino acids. The germline V gene encodes CDR1 SGDLS and CDR2 YYNGEE. Trimming at V came to 0 bases and at J to 5 bases, leaving 3 bases not matched to a gene. Here the CDR3 reads CASSVGGGGDTQYF. CDR3 in DNA: TGTGCCAGCAGCGTAGGCGGGGGAGGAGATACGCAGTATTTT.

This clonotype has a count of ten or more. CDR3 amino acids: CASSLAGGGGQPQHF. The CDR3, as DNA: TGTGCCAGCAGCTTAGCTGGGGGGGGAGGTCAGCCCCAGCATTTT. The gene calls are TRBV7-2 and TRBJ1-5, with a tentative D call TRBD1 (5 bases). The CDR3 spans 15 residues. CDR1 and CDR2 (germline): SGHTA, FQGNSA. V gave up 0 bases and J gave up 6 bases, with 12 bases separating them.

This clonotype was observed at least ten times. The chain joins TRBV5-1 to TRBJ1-1, with D possibly matching TRBD1 (5 bases). Germline assignment: CDR1 SGHRS and CDR2 YFSETQ. V gave up 2 bases and J gave up 1 base, with 21 bases separating them. The CDR3 sequence is 18 residues long. This CDR3 reads CASSLRAGTTLSNTEAFF. The CDR3 DNA reads TGCGCCAGCAGCTTAAGAGCAGGGACCACTTTGTCGAACACTGAAGCTTTCTTT.

This chain links TRBV30 with TRBJ1-5; the D is unclear. Deletions cut 3 bases from V and 4 bases from J, with 10 bases between. Germline V gene sequence: CDR1 GTSNPN, CDR2 SVGIG (reference sequence). The CDR3 has 13 residues. CDR3 amino acids: CAWSRGANQPQHF. CDR3 DNA sequence: TGTGCCTGGAGCCGGGGTGCTAATCAGCCCCAGCATTTT.

CDR3 residues: CASSLGPRDPNEQYF. CDR3 nucleotides: TGTGCCAGCAGTCTGGGGCCCAGGGATCCCAACGAGCAGTACTTC. The genes are TRBV5-6 and TRBJ2-7; D may be TRBD1 (5 bases). This CDR3 contains 15 residues. V shed 5 bases and J shed 5 bases, with 20 bases lying between them. Germline V CDR1 and CDR2: SGHDT, YYEEEE.

Regarding this clonotype: Sequence at one end of the junction differs from germline and may be a read error. The chain employs TRBV4-1 and TRBJ2-1; 16 bases fit TRBD2. The CDR3 is made up of 17 amino acids. In germline, CDR1 is MGHRA, CDR2 YSYEKL. The CDR3 is CASSQSGLAGGYNEQLF. As DNA, the CDR3 is TGCGCCAGCAGCCAGTCGGGACTAGCGGGGGGGTACAATGAGCAGTTATTC.